The source of this T cell receptor (beta chain) is a study of T cells in Graves' hyperthyroidism and ophthalmopathy. This clonotype was seen ten or more times. Its antigen is as yet unknown. A lack of ophthalmopathy progression within 18 months defined stable Graves' hyperthyroidism. Patients with uncontrolled infections, other autoimmune diseases, pregnancy or lactation were excluded. There are 11 residues in the CDR3. V lost 8 bases and J 1 base, leaving 6 bases between the germline ends. Germline V gene data show CDR1 as MNHEY and CDR2 as SMNVEV (reference sequence). Study findings and constraints: Researchers report that a 13 V-J model separated ophthalmopathy from stable hyperthyroidism. Blood held most thyroid clonotypes expanded above 0.001 frequency.

The CDR3 regions of TCR beta were amplified from RNA transcripts. Initially, a first-round RT-PCR of the TCR CDR3 employed the HTBI primer set. TCRdb re-called the multiplex PCR reads with MiXCR, one entry per CDR3 protein. This table has 500,000 to 750,000 distinct CDR3 sequences, under 60% appearing once. This clonotype originated in a woman aged 18-35 years with Graves' hyperthyroidism. What was sequenced was peripheral blood or thyroid tissue (not recorded which). This chain links TRBV27 with TRBJ2-7, with D hard to call. The CDR3 nucleotides are TGTGCCAGCGTGGGTTCCTACGAGCAGTACTTC. Translation gives CASVGSYEQYF.